A selection of T cell receptor beta chains follows, all from one sample in a study of response to subunit inactivated influenza vaccine. TCRdb analysed the RT-PCR reads with MiXCR anew, one entry per CDR3 protein. The table lists 500,000 to 550,000 distinct CDR3 sequences, 6% to 9% of them singletons. This sample comprised PBMCs from blood, obtained around 25 months after vaccination. These receptors originate from a man between 50 and 70 years old who received an inactivated influenza vaccine. Both conserved end residues are part of each CDR3. Each record gives: CDR3 DNA, CDR3 protein, clone size, V gene, D gene, J gene. D genes are given only for firm matches. A row's size may be missing; if present it is once, few, many or a size class.

TGTGCCAGCAGCGGACAGGTTGGTGAAGCTTTCTTT | CASSGQVGEAFF | many | TRBV12-3/TRBV12-4 | TRBD1 | TRBJ1-1
TGTGCCACCAGTGACAAGGACAACCCCCTGGGCTACACCTTC | CATSDKDNPLGYTF | - | TRBV24-1 | - | TRBJ1-2
TGTGCCAGCAGCCAAGGTCGACAGTCTCCATTCTCCTACAATGAGCAGTTCTTC | CASSQGRQSPFSYNEQFF | many | TRBV3-1 | - | TRBJ2-1
TGTGCCAGCAGCCAGAGGGACAGGGAAGAGACCCAGTACTTC | CASSQRDREETQYF | - | TRBV3-1 | TRBD1 | TRBJ2-5
TGTGCCAGCAGCAGGCGAGGGGCAGGAACTGAAGCTTTCTTT | CASSRRGAGTEAFF | few | TRBV28 | - | TRBJ1-1
TGTGCCAGCAGCAAGGACAGTTCCGGTGCGGATACGCAGTATTTT | CASSKDSSGADTQYF | many | TRBV7-3 | - | TRBJ2-3
TGTGCCACCAGCTTCGGACAGGGACGAGGAGATACGCAGTATTTT | CATSFGQGRGDTQYF | few | TRBV15 | TRBD1 | TRBJ2-3
TGTGCCAGCAGCTTGGTAGCTTGGGGCCACAATGAGCAGTTCTTC | CASSLVAWGHNEQFF | few | TRBV5-6 | - | TRBJ2-1
TGCGCCAGCAGCTTAAGTCCGGGACAGGGTCGAAATACGCAGTATTTT | CASSLSPGQGRNTQYF | many | TRBV5-1 | TRBD1 | TRBJ2-3
TGCGCCAGCAGCTTGGTTGTTGGGCTGTTAGGTGAGCAGTTCTTC | CASSLVVGLLGEQFF | many | TRBV5-1 | - | TRBJ2-1
TGCAGTGCTAGAGCACTAGCGTTCACAGATACGCAGTATTTT | CSARALAFTDTQYF | many | TRBV20-1 | TRBD2 | TRBJ2-3
TGCAGTGCTACCGGACTAGCGGGGACTGTGGATACGCAGTATTTT | CSATGLAGTVDTQYF | few | TRBV20-1 | TRBD2 | TRBJ2-3
TGTGCCAGCAGACCCCCCAGCCTGAATGAAAAACTGTTTTTT | CASRPPSLNEKLFF | - | TRBV12-3/TRBV12-4 | - | TRBJ1-4
TGTGCCAGCACCGTGGACAGGTTTTCCTACGAGCAGTACTTC | CASTVDRFSYEQYF | - | TRBV7-9 | TRBD1 | TRBJ2-7
TGTGCCAGCAGTCTCACAGGGTCGGGGGAAAAACTGTTTTTT | CASSLTGSGEKLFF | many | TRBV12-3/TRBV12-4 | - | TRBJ1-4
TGTGCCAGCAGACTAGCGGGAAGCACCGGGGAGCTGTTTTTT | CASRLAGSTGELFF | - | TRBV6-2/TRBV6-3 | TRBD2 | TRBJ2-2
TGTGCCATCAGAGAGGTTCAAGCCCCCGAGGGTGAGCAGTTCTTC | CAIREVQAPEGEQFF | - | TRBV10-3 | - | TRBJ2-1
TGTGCCAGCAGCTTAGAGGGACTAGCAGAGTACGAGCAGTACTTC | CASSLEGLAEYEQYF | few | TRBV7-2 | TRBD2 | TRBJ2-7
TGTGCCAGCAGTTACCAGGGACTAGCGACTTCTAGGGGGGCCAACGTCCTGACTTTC | CASSYQGLATSRGANVLTF | few | TRBV6-5 | TRBD2 | TRBJ2-6
TGTGCCAGTAGCCTCCTTGGGCTAGCGGGAGAAGCAGATACGCAGTATTTT | CASSLLGLAGEADTQYF | - | TRBV19 | TRBD2 | TRBJ2-3
TGCGCCAGCAGCTCAGCGGGGGCGGAGGAGACCCAGTACTTC | CASSSAGAEETQYF | few | TRBV5-1 | TRBD2 | TRBJ2-5
TGCGCCAGCAGCCAGGGGGGGAGGGCCAACACCGGGGAGCTGTTTTTT | CASSQGGRANTGELFF | - | TRBV4-1 | TRBD2 | TRBJ2-2
TGTGCCAGCAGCCGCACCGGTGGGGTCGGGAGGACCTACGAGCAGTACTTC | CASSRTGGVGRTYEQYF | few | TRBV7-9 | TRBD2 | TRBJ2-7
TGTGCCAGCAGCCAATCCCGGGACCGAGTGGACAATGAGCAGTTCTTC | CASSQSRDRVDNEQFF | few | TRBV4-2 | - | TRBJ2-1
TGTGCCAGCAGTGAATCTGGGACAGTGGCTGAAAAACTGTTTTTT | CASSESGTVAEKLFF | many | TRBV25-1 | TRBD1 | TRBJ1-4
TGTGCCAGCAGTTCAGGGGGCGGGCCGAACCTAGTGGGAAACATTCAGTACTTC | CASSSGGGPNLVGNIQYF | many | TRBV12-3/TRBV12-4 | TRBD1 | TRBJ2-4
TGTGCCATCAACGCACAGGGGGGGAACACTGAAGCTTTCTTT | CAINAQGGNTEAFF | many | TRBV10-3 | TRBD1 | TRBJ1-1
TGCAGTGCTAGTCTGGGGAGACGTGGCTACACCTTC | CSASLGRRGYTF | many | TRBV20-1 | - | TRBJ1-2
TGTGCCAGCAGCTTAGTGCAGGGTCCCTACGAGCAGTACTTC | CASSLVQGPYEQYF | - | TRBV7-2 | - | TRBJ2-7
TGCGCCAGCAGTTCCCAGGGATCGGACAAAAACATTCAGTACTTC | CASSSQGSDKNIQYF | many | TRBV5-1 | - | TRBJ2-4
TGCGCCAGCAGCTCCGTCCTAGCGGGTTTCTACGAGCAGTACTTC | CASSSVLAGFYEQYF | - | TRBV4-3 | TRBD2 | TRBJ2-7
TGCAGTGCTAGAGACGGACAGGTCGCCAAAAACATTCAGTACTTC | CSARDGQVAKNIQYF | many | TRBV20-1 | TRBD1 | TRBJ2-4
TGTGCCAGCAGCGTAGGTTTAGGGACAAGTGGCGAGCAGTACTTC | CASSVGLGTSGEQYF | few | TRBV9 | - | TRBJ2-7
TGTGCCTGGAGTGTAGGGGCCCTTTACAATGAGCAGTTCTTC | CAWSVGALYNEQFF | - | TRBV30 | - | TRBJ2-1
TGCGCCAGCAGAAGTCCCGGGACAGGGGCGAATTCACCCCTCCACTTT | CASRSPGTGANSPLHF | few | TRBV5-1 | TRBD1 | TRBJ1-6
TGCAGTGCCTCCCGAGGTAGATTGAATCAGCCCCAGCATTTT | CSASRGRLNQPQHF | few | TRBV20-1 | - | TRBJ1-5
TGTGCCAGCAGTTTAAGGGGGACCTTAGCTAACTATGGCTACACCTTC | CASSLRGTLANYGYTF | - | TRBV27 | - | TRBJ1-2
TGTGCCAGCAGCCAACAGGGGACGAACACCGGGGAGCTGTTTTTT | CASSQQGTNTGELFF | - | TRBV7-2 | TRBD1 | TRBJ2-2
TGTGCCAGCAGCCAGACGAGCGGGGAGCTGTTTTTT | CASSQTSGELFF | many | TRBV3-1 | - | TRBJ2-2
TGTGCCAGCAGCTTAGTCCCCCAGATGAACACTGAAGCTTTCTTT | CASSLVPQMNTEAFF | few | TRBV7-2 | - | TRBJ1-1
TGTGCCAGCAGTTTGGGCTGGACCGGGGAGACCCAGTACTTC | CASSLGWTGETQYF | many | TRBV12-3/TRBV12-4 | - | TRBJ2-5
TGTGCCAGCAGCCCCGGGACAGGGGGCTCTGGAAACACCATATATTTT | CASSPGTGGSGNTIYF | many | TRBV7-6 | TRBD1 | TRBJ1-3
TGTGCCAGCAGTTTATGGTCTACGTACAACTCAGATACGCAGTATTTT | CASSLWSTYNSDTQYF | - | TRBV12-3/TRBV12-4 | - | TRBJ2-3
TGCAGTGCTAGAGATCTGAGGTCGGGGGATTCACCCCTCCACTTT | CSARDLRSGDSPLHF | - | TRBV20-1 | - | TRBJ1-6
TGTGCCAGCAGCTTAGTCACTAGCGGGAACTACGAGCAGTACTTC | CASSLVTSGNYEQYF | - | TRBV7-2 | TRBD2 | TRBJ2-7
TGCAGCGTCGCATCACAGGTGGACTATGGCTACACCTTC | CSVASQVDYGYTF | few | TRBV29-1 | - | TRBJ1-2
TGCGCCAGCAGCCAAGTGGCGACAGTGCCTGCTACATACGAGCAGTACTTC | CASSQVATVPATYEQYF | few | TRBV4-1 | - | TRBJ2-7
TGCAGCGTTGAAAAGGGTCGGGAGACCCAGTACTTC | CSVEKGRETQYF | many | TRBV29-1 | - | TRBJ2-5
TGTGCCACCAGCAGATTCCTCCTTGCCGAGGCGGGTTCACCCCTCCACTTT | CATSRFLLAEAGSPLHF | - | TRBV15 | - | TRBJ1-6